A selection of T cell receptor beta chains follows, all from one sample in a study of blood T cell repertoires in COVID-19. Method: immunoSEQ multiplex PCR; TCRdb's copy keeps in-frame clones and lacks some. This sample carries about 160,000 clones, around 87% of them seen once, and the ten largest clones take approximately 6.6%. Sequences were obtained from PBMCs or T cells enriched from blood (not recorded which). The receptors were gathered from a woman aged 45 to 65 who had recovered from COVID-19. Both conserved end residues are part of each CDR3. Each record gives: J gene, V gene, clone size, D gene, CDR3 protein, CDR3 DNA. A D gene is named only where the DNA matches it firmly. The size of a clone is reported for some rows only, either as once, few or many, or as a class for expanded clones.

>TRBJ1-2|TRBV29-1|NA|NA
CSVELVVGYTF
TGCAGCGTTGAATTAGTGGTTGGCTACACCTTC
>TRBJ1-4|TRBV9|NA|NA
CASSVGGRSSNEKLFF
TGTGCCAGCAGCGTCGGGGGGAGGTCGTCTAATGAAAAACTGTTTTTT
>TRBJ1-4|TRBV24-1|NA|TRBD1
CATSGTGGPNEKLFF
TGTGCCACCAGTGGGACAGGGGGGCCTAATGAAAAACTGTTTTTT
>TRBJ1-2|TRBV10-2|NA|TRBD1
CASSEYRGLHGYTF
TGCGCCAGCAGTGAATACAGGGGGCTTCATGGCTACACCTTC
>TRBJ1-4|TRBV7-9|NA|NA
CASSYRRREGEKLFF
TGTGCCAGCAGCTACCGGAGGAGGGAGGGTGAAAAACTGTTTTTT
>TRBJ1-1|TRBV7-8|NA|NA
CASSFRLGNTEAFF
TGTGCCAGCAGCTTCAGGTTAGGGAACACTGAAGCTTTCTTT
>TRBJ2-3|TRBV7-2|NA|TRBD2
CASSSYGSGEGDTQYF
TGTGCCAGCAGCTCCTATGGTAGCGGGGAGGGAGATACGCAGTATTTT
>TRBJ2-2|TRBV2|NA|NA
CASSEEGSAVGTGELFF
TGTGCCAGCAGTGAAGAGGGGTCGGCGGTAGGCACCGGGGAGCTGTTTTTT
>TRBJ2-7|TRBV5-1|few|NA
CASSGTGFSYEQYF
TGCGCCAGCAGCGGAACAGGGTTCTCCTACGAGCAGTACTTC
>TRBJ1-2|TRBV23-1|NA|NA
CASSLTTGVYGYTF
TGCGCCAGCAGTCTAACGACGGGGGTCTATGGCTACACCTTC
>TRBJ2-1|TRBV5-4|NA|TRBD2
CASLSGGAPNEQFF
TGTGCCTCCCTTAGCGGGGGGGCCCCCAATGAGCAGTTCTTC